A selection of T cell receptor beta chains follows, all from one sample in a study of CD8 T cells in Susac syndrome. TCRdb ran MiXCR on the immunoSEQ multiplex PCR reads and lists one entry per CDR3 protein. Among under 350,000 distinct CDR3 sequences listed, under 95% were seen once. The sequenced sample was CD4+ T cells from PBMCs. The source is a human donor with multiple sclerosis. CDR3s include the opening cysteine and the closing phenylalanine or tryptophan. A D gene is named only where the DNA matches it firmly. A clone size is listed for some rows: how often the clone was seen (once, few, many), or a class if it is expanded.

TRBV6-2/TRBV6-3,TRBD1,14,TRBJ2-7,-,CASSPRDSPYEQYF,TGTGCCAGCAGTCCCCGGGACAGCCCTTACGAGCAGTACTTC
TRBV20-1,TRBD1,13,TRBJ1-1,-,CSTTDRGRIEAFF,TGCAGTACGACCGACAGGGGCAGAATTGAAGCTTTCTTT
TRBV7-9,TRBD2,17,TRBJ2-6,-,CASSFAGEATGANVLTF,TGTGCCAGCAGCTTCGCGGGAGAGGCAACTGGGGCCAACGTCCTGACTTTC
TRBV20-1,TRBD1,13,TRBJ1-2,-,CSASNRGLGGYTF,TGCAGTGCTAGTAACAGGGGGCTTGGAGGCTACACCTTC
TRBV10-3,-,14,TRBJ1-5,-,CAISELHPDQPQHF,TGTGCCATCAGTGAGTTACATCCGGATCAGCCCCAGCATTTT
TRBV2,-,12,TRBJ1-2,-,CASSPTPEGYTF,TGTGCCAGCAGTCCAACTCCAGAGGGCTACACCTTC
TRBV28,TRBD2,17,TRBJ2-5,-,CASSHSGTSGRARTQYF,TGTGCCAGCAGTCATTCCGGGACTAGCGGGAGGGCCCGGACCCAGTACTTC
TRBV5-1,-,13,TRBJ1-6,-,CASSLGDGSPLHF,TGCGCCAGCAGCTTGGGGGACGGTTCACCCCTCCACTTT
TRBV29-1,-,14,TRBJ2-5,-,CSVDLGLHQETQYF,TGCAGCGTTGACCTGGGGCTTCACCAAGAGACCCAGTACTTC
TRBV30,-,14,TRBJ1-5,-,CAWSDFPSNQPQHF,TGTGCCTGGAGTGACTTCCCCAGCAATCAGCCCCAGCATTTT
TRBV12-3/TRBV12-4,TRBD1,14,TRBJ1-2,-,CASSPGQGANGYTF,TGTGCCAGCAGCCCGGGACAGGGGGCGAATGGCTACACCTTC
TRBV20-1,TRBD1,16,TRBJ1-5,once,CSAREGTGFKGQPQHF,TGCAGTGCTAGAGAGGGGACAGGGTTCAAGGGTCAGCCCCAGCATTTT
TRBV20-1,TRBD2,17,TRBJ2-1,once,CSARSTRTSGIYNEQFF,TGCAGTGCTAGATCCACCCGGACTAGCGGGATATACAATGAGCAGTTCTTC
TRBV12-3/TRBV12-4,-,14,TRBJ1-5,-,CASSPGILVWPQHF,TGTGCCAGCAGTCCAGGTATCCTTGTTTGGCCCCAGCATTTT
TRBV2,-,13,TRBJ1-2,-,CASSGVTAYGYTF,TGTGCCAGCAGTGGAGTTACCGCCTATGGCTACACCTTC
TRBV7-2,-,14,TRBJ2-7,few,CASSFGRWAEEQYF,TGTGCCAGCAGCTTCGGAAGATGGGCGGAAGAGCAGTACTTC
TRBV7-9,-,12,TRBJ2-2,-,CASSPRPGELFF,TGTGCCAGCAGCCCCCGACCCGGGGAGCTGTTTTTT
TRBV12-3/TRBV12-4,-,17,TRBJ2-1,-,CASRLPIGAGTYNEQFF,TGTGCCAGCAGGCTCCCGATAGGGGCGGGCACCTACAATGAGCAGTTCTTC
TRBV5-1,-,16,TRBJ1-3,-,CASSLEGGNSGNTIYF,TGCGCCAGCAGCTTGGAGGGAGGGAACTCTGGAAACACCATATATTTT
TRBV3-1,-,12,TRBJ2-1,-,CASSFWGNEQFF,TGTGCCAGCAGCTTTTGGGGCAATGAGCAGTTCTTC
TRBV3-1,TRBD1,16,TRBJ2-7,-,CASSPGGQGRAYEQYF,TGTGCCAGCAGCCCAGGTGGACAGGGTCGGGCTTACGAGCAGTACTTC
TRBV7-8,TRBD2,20,TRBJ2-1,-,CASRKSASGSELGGYNEQFF,TGTGCCAGCAGGAAATCGGCTAGCGGGAGCGAACTCGGTGGATACAATGAGCAGTTCTTC
TRBV30,-,11,TRBJ2-1,-,CAWSSRNEQFF,TGTGCCTGGAGTAGCCGAAATGAGCAGTTCTTC
TRBV6-5,-,14,TRBJ2-7,-,CASYRSRSSGEQYF,TGTGCCAGCTATAGATCCCGCAGCTCAGGCGAGCAGTACTTC
TRBV30,-,11,TRBJ1-2,-,CAWSRDAGYTF,TGTGCCTGGAGTAGGGACGCCGGCTACACCTTC
TRBV6-1,-,15,TRBJ1-5,few,CASSRGGLSNQPQHF,TGTGCCAGCTCACGGGGGGGGCTGAGCAATCAGCCCCAGCATTTT
TRBV6-2/TRBV6-3,-,16,TRBJ2-2,-,CASSYGLWRGTGELFF,TGTGCCAGCAGTTACGGCCTTTGGCGGGGCACCGGGGAGCTGTTTTTT
TRBV19,-,13,TRBJ1-2,-,CASSIEPRVGYTF,TGTGCCAGTAGTATAGAGCCCAGGGTTGGCTACACCTTC